One sample yielded the 24 T cell receptor beta chains listed below, sequenced in a study of T cell repertoires in cytomegalovirus infection. TCRdb reanalysed the reads using MiXCR and keeps one entry per CDR3 protein. The data hold 120,000 to 150,000 distinct CDR3 sequences, with 5% to 6.5% observed a single time. Sequencing used PBMCs. The receptors were sampled from a human donor in good health (CMV status not recorded). Some clones in this sample may be carry-over from other donors' samples.

The J gene is TRBJ1-2, the V gene TRBV9; a weak D match, TRBD1 (6 bases). The V end lost 3 bases, the J end lost 5 bases, and 11 bases lay between the germline ends. The germline gives CDR1 SGDLS, CDR2 YYNGEE. The CDR3 is made up of 13 amino acids. The CDR3: CASSALQGYGYTF. CDR3 sequence (DNA): TGTGCCAGCAGCGCCCTACAGGGTTATGGCTACACCTTC.

This clonotype has ten or more counts. The V call is TRBV7-8, the J call TRBJ2-1; 10 bases fit TRBD2. Germline CDR1 SGHVS, CDR2 FQNEAQ. Losses at the gene ends were 6 bases for V and 8 bases for J; bases not matched to a gene: 10. The CDR3 consists of 15 residues. The CDR3 DNA sequence: TGTGCCAGCAGAAGCGGGGGGGCCGGGTGGGATGAGCAGTTCTTC. As protein: CASRSGGAGWDEQFF.

In this sample, this clonotype turned up a few times. This chain connects TRBV7-2 to TRBJ1-5; TRBD1 is a possible D gene (6 bases). Germline values: CDR1 SGHTA, CDR2 FQGNSA. Trimming shortened V by 1 base and J by 3 bases, and 10 bases separated the two germline ends. The CDR3 consists of 15 residues. CDR3 in amino acids: CASSLVQGNNQPQHF. The CDR3 DNA reads as TGTGCCAGCAGCTTAGTACAGGGTAACAATCAGCCCCAGCATTTT.

In its sample, this clonotype was seen a few times. CDR3 DNA: TGTGCCAGCAGCCAAGATGCGTTTTACGAGCAGTACTTC. Protein product: CASSQDAFYEQYF. The chain uses TRBV14 and TRBJ2-7, with D uncertain. The germline CDR1 and CDR2 sequences are SGHDN and FVKESK. V was clipped by 0 bases and J by 4 bases, with 7 bases between them. The CDR3 has 13 amino acids.

In this sample, this clonotype turned up a few times. The chain couples TRBV2 to TRBJ1-5, with unresolved D. This CDR3 comprises 14 residues. The germline V and J ends were trimmed by 3 bases and 5 bases, with 11 bases remaining between them. Germline CDR1 is SNHLY and CDR2 is FYNNEI. The CDR3 DNA is TGTGCCAGCAGTGAGGATTTACCCCATCAGCCCCAGCATTTT. Translated, it gives CASSEDLPHQPQHF.

The V gene is TRBV19, the J gene TRBJ2-2, with D uncertain. Trimming left V 7 bases short and J 0 bases short, with 9 bases between. The CDR3 covers 14 residues. CDR1 LNHDA and CDR2 SQIVND come from the germline V gene (reference sequence). CDR3 sequence reads: CASTPVSNTGELFF. The CDR3 DNA sequence: TGTGCCAGTACCCCGGTATCGAACACCGGGGAGCTGTTTTTT.

This clonotype was seen only a few times. This chain uses TRBV28 with TRBJ2-4; 10 bases are a match to TRBD2. Germline lookup yields CDR1 MDHEN and CDR2 SYDVKM. V lost 6 bases and J lost 7; bases outside the gene matches: 9. This CDR3 is built from 15 residues. The DNA of the CDR3 is TGTGCCAGCAGCCCAGCGGGGGGGCTAGAGAACATTCAGTACTTC. Residues: CASSPAGGLENIQYF.

In this sample, this clonotype turned up many times. V gene TRBV7-2 combines with J gene TRBJ2-3; D might be TRBD1 or TRBD2, each matching 6 bases. Germline-derived CDR1 and CDR2 are SGHTA and FQGNSA. Trimming stripped 7 bases from V and 5 bases from J, with 19 bases between. The CDR3 has 15 amino acids. In DNA form, the CDR3 reads TGTGCCAGCAAACGTACCGGGGGCCGAGGAGATACGCAGTATTTT. Protein sequence: CASKRTGGRGDTQYF.

This clonotype was counted at least ten times. The chain combines TRBV6-6 with TRBJ1-3; D unresolved. Trimming left V 4 bases short and J 0 bases short, with 10 bases between. Per germline, CDR1 MNHNY and CDR2 SVGAGI (reference sequence). This CDR3 is built from 15 residues. CDR3 region: CASSSDGVSGNTIYF. The CDR3 nucleotides are TGTGCCAGCAGTTCCGACGGTGTCTCTGGAAACACCATATATTTT.

Ten or more counts support this clonotype. The CDR3 DNA reads as TGTGCCAGCAGCTTAATACAGACGGGAAACATTCAGTACTTC. Translation gives CASSLIQTGNIQYF. The V gene is TRBV7-2, the J gene TRBJ2-4, with no clear D. The CDR3 sequence is 14 residues long. V lost 2 bases and J 6 bases, leaving 11 bases between the germline ends. The germline V gene has CDR1 SGHTA and CDR2 FQGNSA.

This clonotype has ten or more counts. The chain is built from TRBV7-2 and TRBJ1-4; 10 nucleotides align to TRBD1. This CDR3 contains 15 residues. Trimming cost V 4 bases and J 11 bases; bases outside gene matches: 10. CDR1 is SGHTA and CDR2 is FQGNSA in the germline V gene. CDR3: CASSSRIGTGEKLFF. The CDR3 coding sequence is TGTGCCAGCAGCTCGCGGATCGGGACAGGGGAGAAACTGTTTTTT.

This clonotype was seen at least ten times. The chain links TRBV7-9 to TRBJ2-7; D is possibly TRBD2 (5 bases). The germline V gene encodes CDR1 SEHNR and CDR2 FQNEAQ (reference sequence). This CDR3 is 16 amino acids long. V lost 5 bases to trimming and J lost 4 bases, with 21 bases between them. As DNA, the CDR3 is TGTGCCAGCAGCCCGAATTGGGTTGCGGACTTGTACGAGCAGTACTTC. Translated: CASSPNWVADLYEQYF.

This clonotype was seen repeatedly, ten times or more. J is TRBJ2-1 and V is TRBV6-2 or TRBV6-3; weak D call: TRBD1 (5 bases). CDR1 and CDR2 from the germline V gene are MNHEY and SVGEGT. There are 15 residues in the CDR3. Deletions cut 0 bases from V and 3 bases from J, with 9 bases between. The CDR3 loop is CASSYSSQGYNEQFF. The CDR3 coding sequence is TGTGCCAGCAGTTACTCGAGCCAGGGCTACAATGAGCAGTTCTTC.

This clonotype appeared many times. J is TRBJ2-7 and V is TRBV7-2; D may correspond to TRBD1 or TRBD2 (5 bases each). The V gene's germline CDR1 is SGHTA and CDR2 FQGNSA. CDR3 size: 13 residues. V was shortened by 1 base and J by 3 bases, with 7 bases between the two germline ends. The CDR3: CASSLGGNYEQYF. The CDR3 DNA sequence: TGTGCCAGCAGCTTAGGGGGGAACTACGAGCAGTACTTC.

This clonotype was seen repeatedly, ten times or more. The V call is TRBV19, the J call TRBJ2-7; D possibly uses TRBD1 or TRBD2 (5 bases each). This CDR3 region has 12 residues. Germline V gene lookup returns CDR1 LNHDA and CDR2 SQIVND (reference sequence). Trimming took 8 bases from V and 2 from J, leaving 10 bases between them. CDR3 nucleotides: TGTGCCAGTTCCGGGACCACCTACGAGCAGTACTTC. Its protein is CASSGTTYEQYF.

This clonotype was counted between two and nine times. The gene calls are TRBV20-1 and TRBJ1-3; D gene ambiguous. This CDR3 has 13 residues. Germline CDR1 is DFQATT and CDR2 is SNEGSKA (reference sequence). Trimming removed 1 base at V and 0 bases at J, with 4 bases between. CDR3 protein: CSARVSSGNTIYF. The CDR3 DNA reads as TGCAGTGCTAGAGTCAGCTCTGGAAACACCATATATTTT.

The table lists this clonotype with many counts. V usage is TRBV7-2 and J usage is TRBJ2-7; 8 positions agree with TRBD1. This CDR3 contains 16 residues. Germline assignment: CDR1 SGHTA and CDR2 FQGNSA. With V trimmed by 5 bases and J by 1 base, 10 bases remained unmatched. The CDR3 spells CASSLTGQEPSYEQYF. CDR3 in DNA: TGTGCCAGCAGCCTTACGGGACAGGAACCTTCCTACGAGCAGTACTTC.

This clonotype has a handful of counts. This chain links TRBV3-1 with TRBJ1-6; D is undetermined. The CDR3 has 13 residues. Deletions cut 4 bases from V and 7 bases from J, with 8 bases between. Germline V gene data show CDR1 as LGHDT and CDR2 as YNNKEL (reference sequence). The CDR3 sequence is CASSPSANSPLHF. The CDR3 region has the DNA TGTGCCAGCAGCCCCTCGGCAAATTCACCCCTCCACTTT.

This clonotype was seen repeatedly, ten times or more. The chain uses TRBV5-1 and TRBJ2-5; D is undetermined. Trimming removed 6 bases from V and 2 bases from J, with 11 bases in between. The CDR3 has 13 amino acids. Germline lookup yields CDR1 SGHRS and CDR2 YFSETQ. The CDR3 sequence is CASTSAFQETQYF. In nucleotides, the CDR3 is TGCGCCAGCACCTCGGCCTTTCAAGAGACCCAGTACTTC.

This clonotype was observed at least ten times. For the CDR3, the DNA is TGCAGTGCTCCGGACTCCCTCGGGCGGGGGGGACGGCCCTCCTACAATGAGCAGTTCTTC. Protein product: CSAPDSLGRGGRPSYNEQFF. The chain joins TRBV20-1 to TRBJ2-1, with TRBD2 identical over 9 bases. V lost 5 bases and J lost 0; bases outside the gene matches: 20. CDR1 is DFQATT, CDR2 SNEGSKA, per germline (reference sequence). The CDR3 spans 20 residues.

This rearrangement joins TRBV9 to TRBJ1-1; 7 nucleotides agree with TRBD1. The CDR3 consists of 14 residues. Germline V CDR1 and CDR2: SGDLS, YYNGEE. With 1 base clipped from V and 5 bases from J, the junction kept 5 bases outside the gene matches. The CDR3 loop reads CASSVTQGWTEAFF. The CDR3 DNA sequence: TGTGCCAGCAGCGTAACACAGGGGTGGACTGAAGCTTTCTTT.

This clonotype was counted at least ten times. This rearrangement joins TRBV7-6 to TRBJ2-2; D could derive from TRBD1 or TRBD2 (5 bases each). The CDR3 spans 16 residues. The V end lost 5 bases, the J end lost 3 bases, and 16 bases lay between the germline ends. The V gene's germline CDR1 is SGHVS and CDR2 FNYEAQ. The CDR3 reads CASSRGRVVDTGELFF. The DNA of the CDR3 is TGTGCCAGCAGCCGGGGACGAGTGGTCGACACCGGGGAGCTGTTTTTT.

This chain links TRBV29-1 with TRBJ2-5, with 11 bases fitting TRBD2. Germline CDR1 reads SQVTM; CDR2 reads ANQGSEA. With 5 bases clipped from V and 5 bases from J, the junction kept 7 bases outside the gene matches. The CDR3 is 14 residues long. The CDR3 protein is CSVSELAGAETQYF. The CDR3 DNA follows: TGCAGCGTTTCTGAACTAGCGGGGGCTGAGACCCAGTACTTC.

This clonotype was picked up many times. The rearrangement links TRBV28 to TRBJ2-7; D is unresolved. CDR1 MDHEN and CDR2 SYDVKM come from the germline V gene. The CDR3 covers 13 residues. Trimming removed 5 bases at V and 2 bases at J, with 10 bases between. In nucleotides, the CDR3 is TGTGCCAGCAGTCTCCTTTTGGCCTACGAGCAGTACTTC. Translated: CASSLLLAYEQYF.